This TCR beta chain is from a study of siplizumab effects on memory and regulatory T cells. Here immunoSEQ multiplex PCR was the method, and the copy in TCRdb shows in-frame clones only, minus some. The table lists tens of thousands of clones, approximately 87% of them singletons. Many counts were recorded for this clone. Germline lookup yields CDR1 SGHTA and CDR2 FQGNSA. The CDR3 extends over 13 amino acids. Between the trimmed V and J ends, which lost 1 base and 1 base, there was a span of 4 bases. The receptor comes from a human donor in good health. Sequenced sample: memory CD4+ T cells sorted from blood. The chain joins TRBV7-2 to TRBJ1-1; D not resolved. The CDR3 DNA sequence: TGTGCCAGCAGCTTAGTTTGGAACACTGAAGCTTTCTTT. This encodes CASSLVWNTEAFF.